The clone carrying this T cell receptor (beta chain) has only one observation. Its antigen is currently unknown. The data originate from a study of shared clonotypes between healthy human individuals. Broader study findings: Genetic and exposure-history diversity was limited by the small donor number. Naive CD4 clonotypes overlapped across a handful of donors at about 5.3%.

Naive CD8 populations comprised CD45RO-negative cells positively selected for CCR7, excluding terminally differentiated effector memory CD45RA+ cells. The donor population consisted of healthy HIV-negative adults with no recent acute infections or vaccinations. Produced via immunoSEQ multiplex PCR; TCRdb's table is partial and in-frame only. The sample has 1.5 million to 2.5 million clones; roughly 94% are singletons. V lost 1 base and J 4 bases, leaving 13 bases between the germline ends. The CDR3 runs to 15 residues. In germline, CDR1 is LNHDA, CDR2 SQIVND (reference sequence). The sequenced material came from naive CD8+ T cells sorted from blood. The clonotype comes from a man between 18 and 29 years old in good health. The genes are TRBV19 and TRBJ1-1, with D maybe TRBD1 (6 bases). The CDR3 spells CASSIGGQLFTEAFF. CDR3 nucleotides: TGTGCCAGTAGTATAGGGGGACAATTGTTCACTGAAGCTTTCTTT.